This record looks at one TCR beta chain sequence and its context. The sample originates from a study of blood T cell repertoires in COVID-19. Study summary: The analysed material was cDNA or gDNA that came from T cells, B-cell-depleted T cells, or PBMCs.

Germline V gives CDR1 MNHEY, CDR2 SVGEGT. Trimming removed 2 bases from V and 5 bases from J; junction bases left unmatched: 5. This CDR3 region has 15 residues. Per the authors' pipeline: From reference gene primer amplification, estimates of nucleated cell counts were derived. The assay was immunoSEQ multiplex PCR, and TCRdb's table has in-frame clones only and misses some. V, J and clone size derive from that table, while D and trimming were established from the DNA sequence. The table lists 150,000 to 180,000 clones, roughly 88% of them singletons. Sequencing was carried out using peripheral blood. This TCR was recovered from a man between 60 and 70 years old with COVID-19, enrolled during active disease. The chain is built from TRBV6-2 or TRBV6-3 and TRBJ1-1, with 10 bases identical to TRBD1. As DNA, the CDR3 is TGTGCCAGCAGTTACGGGACAGGGGAAGGGACTGAAGCTTTCTTT. Translating gives CASSYGTGEGTEAFF.